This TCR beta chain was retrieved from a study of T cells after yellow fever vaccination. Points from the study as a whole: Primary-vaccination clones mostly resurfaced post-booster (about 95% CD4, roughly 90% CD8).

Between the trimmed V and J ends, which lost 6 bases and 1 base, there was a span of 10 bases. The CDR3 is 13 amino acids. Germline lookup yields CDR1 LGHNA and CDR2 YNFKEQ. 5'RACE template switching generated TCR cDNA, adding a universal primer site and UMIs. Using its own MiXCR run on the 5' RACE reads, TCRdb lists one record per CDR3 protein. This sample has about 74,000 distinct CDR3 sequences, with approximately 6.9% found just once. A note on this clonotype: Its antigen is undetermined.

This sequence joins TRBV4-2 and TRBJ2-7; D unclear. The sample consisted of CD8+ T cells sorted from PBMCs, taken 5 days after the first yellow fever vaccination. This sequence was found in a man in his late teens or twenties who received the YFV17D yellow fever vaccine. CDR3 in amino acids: CASSSPDSYEQYF. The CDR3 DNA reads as TGTGCCAGCAGTTCTCCAGATTCCTACGAGCAGTACTTC.